Each of the 13 T cell receptor beta chains below was sequenced from the same sample in a study of CD8+ T cells in alopecia areata. RNA extraction and reverse transcription yielded cDNA as sequencing template. The method was immunoSEQ multiplex PCR; TCRdb's version includes in-frame clones alone and lacks a portion of them. The data hold 93,000 or so clones, with 85% to 90% observed a single time. Regarding treatment: oral pan-JAK inhibitor, 5-10 mg twice daily. The sample here was CD8+ T cells sorted from blood, taken at approximately week 30, from a patient treated with tofacitinib. Receptors were obtained from a human donor with alopecia areata.

V and J are TRBV2 and TRBJ2-1; 7 bases fit TRBD2. The CDR3 is 14 residues long. V lost 2 bases and J lost 5; bases outside the gene matches: 3. Germline-derived CDR1 and CDR2 are SNHLY and FYNNEI. Here the CDR3 DNA reads TGTGCCAGCAGTGAATGGGGAGGGAACAATGAGCAGTTCTTC. This translates into CASSEWGGNNEQFF.

CDR3 in DNA: TGTGCCAGCAGCGTAGGGACAGGTTCCACAGATACGCAGTATTTT. Translation gives CASSVGTGSTDTQYF. The chain is built from TRBV9 and TRBJ2-3; 7 bases are a match to TRBD1. This CDR3 has 15 amino acids. CDR1 and CDR2 (germline): SGDLS, YYNGEE. The V gene end was trimmed by 0 bases and the J gene end by 2 bases; junction bases not matched to a gene: 3. The whole variable domain, filled in from reference TRBV9 and TRBJ2-3, reads DSGVTQTPKHLITATGQRVTLRCSPRSGDLSVYWYQQSLDQGLQFLIQYYNGEERAKGNILERFSAQQFPDLHSELNLSSLELGDSALYFCASSVGTGSTDTQYFGPGTRLTVL.

This rearrangement joins TRBV27 to TRBJ1-1, with 9 positions matching TRBD1. This CDR3 is built from 14 residues. V trimming: 5 bases; J trimming: 6 bases; junction bases outside the gene matches: 7. Germline V gives CDR1 MNHEY, CDR2 SMNVEV (reference sequence). In DNA form, the CDR3 reads TGTGCCAGCAGTAAGACAGGGGGACTATCTGAAGCTTTCTTT. The encoded protein is CASSKTGGLSEAFF.

The V call is TRBV4-2, the J call TRBJ2-3; D may be TRBD1 or TRBD2 (5 bases each). The ends were cut back, 1 base at V and 1 base at J, with 12 bases in the middle. CDR1 LGHNA and CDR2 YNFKEQ come from the germline V gene. This CDR3 region has 16 residues. CDR3 amino acids: CASSQGDGGGTDTQYF. The CDR3, as DNA: TGTGCCAGCAGCCAAGGGGACGGAGGAGGCACAGATACGCAGTATTTT.

The chain has TRBV30 and TRBJ1-5; D ambiguous. Trimming removed 5 bases from V and 6 bases from J, with 14 bases in between. CDR1 GTSNPN and CDR2 SVGIG come from the germline V gene (reference sequence). The CDR3 totals 13 residues. As DNA, the CDR3 is TGTGCCTGGGATCCAGAGCCGGGTCAGCCCCAGCATTTT. The encoded protein is CAWDPEPGQPQHF.

The rearrangement joins TRBV6-1 to TRBJ1-2; 7 nucleotides agree with TRBD1. The CDR3 sequence is 12 residues long. The junction had 7 bases not matched to a gene; V was cut back by 7 bases and J by 8 bases. Germline CDR1 is MNHNS and CDR2 is SASEGT. The CDR3 DNA sequence: TGTGCCAGCATGGAGGGGGCGCTGGGCTACACCTTC. Translation: CASMEGALGYTF.

The V and J genes are TRBV27 and TRBJ1-5; no definite D call. The CDR3 is 12 amino acids. Trimming shortened V by 3 bases and J by 5 bases, and 5 bases separated the two germline ends. The germline V gene has CDR1 MNHEY and CDR2 SMNVEV (reference sequence). CDR3: CASSLTDQPQHF. Written as DNA, the CDR3 is TGTGCCAGCAGTTTGACGGATCAGCCCCAGCATTTT.

V gene TRBV19 combines with J gene TRBJ2-1; 9 nucleotides agree with TRBD1. V was clipped by 3 bases and J by 7 bases; unmatched bases: 7. The CDR3 sequence is 15 residues long. Germline CDR1 is LNHDA and CDR2 is SQIVND (reference sequence). As DNA, the CDR3 is TGTGCCAGTAGTATCCCTGGGACAGGGTGGAATGAGCAGTTCTTC. Its translation is CASSIPGTGWNEQFF. The whole variable domain, filled in from reference TRBV19 and TRBJ2-1, reads DGGITQSPKYLFRKEGQNVTLSCEQNLNHDAMYWYRQDPGQGLRLIYYSQIVNDFQKGDIAEGYSVSREKKESFPLTVTSAQKNPTAFYLCASSIPGTGWNEQFFGPGTRLTVL.

The rearrangement uses TRBV4-1 and TRBJ1-1; the D gene is possibly TRBD1 (5 bases). The CDR3 has 14 residues. Germline CDR1 reads MGHRA; CDR2 reads YSYEKL. Trimming stripped 4 bases from V and 4 bases from J, with 13 bases between. CDR3 residues: CASSPGGGGTEAFF. The CDR3 DNA is TGCGCCAGCAGCCCCGGGGGGGGAGGCACTGAAGCTTTCTTT.

The chain combines TRBV9 with TRBJ1-6, with TRBD1 identical over 9 bases. The trim removed 4 bases at V and 10 bases at J, leaving 15 bases unmatched. The length of the CDR3 is 17 residues. Germline V gene data show CDR1 as SGDLS and CDR2 as YYNGEE. CDR3: CASSPAAWDREESPLHF. CDR3 bases: TGTGCCAGCAGCCCCGCGGCCTGGGACAGGGAGGAATCACCCCTCCACTTT.

The chain couples TRBV5-1 to TRBJ2-6; no clear D gene. This CDR3 contains 19 residues. The germline CDR1 and CDR2 sequences are SGHRS and YFSETQ. Trimming took 0 bases from V and 4 from J, leaving 20 bases between them. CDR3 sequence: CASSLALTGEALGANVLTF. The CDR3 DNA is TGCGCCAGCAGCTTGGCCTTAACGGGTGAGGCTCTCGGGGCCAACGTCCTGACTTTC.

The rearrangement uses TRBV6-6 and TRBJ2-1; 7 nucleotides align to TRBD1. Germline CDR1 reads MNHNY; CDR2 reads SVGAGI (reference sequence). This CDR3 contains 13 residues. V shed 4 bases, J shed 6 bases, and the junction held 3 bases outside the gene matches. The CDR3 spells CASSFRDSNEQFF. The CDR3 DNA sequence: TGTGCCAGCAGTTTCCGGGACAGCAATGAGCAGTTCTTC.

The rearrangement links TRBV27 to TRBJ2-1; 8 bases map to TRBD2. CDR1 is MNHEY, CDR2 SMNVEV, per germline (reference sequence). Trimming took 9 bases from V and 0 from J; bases not matched to a gene: 7. The CDR3 runs to 15 residues. DNA for the CDR3: TGTGCCAGTCGGGGGGGACTCAGCTCCTACAATGAGCAGTTCTTC. Residues: CASRGGLSSYNEQFF.